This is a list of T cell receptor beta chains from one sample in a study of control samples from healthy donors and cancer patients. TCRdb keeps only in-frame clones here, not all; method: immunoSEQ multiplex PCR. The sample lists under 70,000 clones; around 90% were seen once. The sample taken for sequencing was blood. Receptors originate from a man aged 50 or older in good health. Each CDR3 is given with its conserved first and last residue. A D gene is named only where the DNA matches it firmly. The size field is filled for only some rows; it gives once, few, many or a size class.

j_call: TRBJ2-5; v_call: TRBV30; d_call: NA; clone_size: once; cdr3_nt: TGTGCCTGGAGTGGTAAGGGGCCTGCCCCCCAGTACTTC; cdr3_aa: CAWSGKGPAPQYF
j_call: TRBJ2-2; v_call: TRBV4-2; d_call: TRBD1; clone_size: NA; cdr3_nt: TGTGCCAGCAGCCAATTACAGACAGGGGCGACCGGGGAGCTGTTTTTT; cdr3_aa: CASSQLQTGATGELFF
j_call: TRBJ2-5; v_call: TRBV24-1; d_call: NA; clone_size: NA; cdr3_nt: TGTGCCACCAGTGATCCTCGAGTAGGGGAAGAGACCCAGTACTTC; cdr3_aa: CATSDPRVGEETQYF
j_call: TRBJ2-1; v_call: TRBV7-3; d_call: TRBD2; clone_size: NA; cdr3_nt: TGTGCCAGCAGCCCCTTCGGCGGGAGCTCCTACAATGAGCAGTTCTTC; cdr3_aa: CASSPFGGSSYNEQFF
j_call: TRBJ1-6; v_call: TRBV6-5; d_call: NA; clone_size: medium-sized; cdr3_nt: TGTGCCAGCAGTTACGGAGTCGTGGATTCACCCCTCCACTTT; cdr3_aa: CASSYGVVDSPLHF
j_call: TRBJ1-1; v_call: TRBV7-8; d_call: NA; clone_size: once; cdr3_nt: TGTGCCAGCAGCGCCGGATGGGCGGGGAACACTGAAGCTTTCTTT; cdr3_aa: CASSAGWAGNTEAFF
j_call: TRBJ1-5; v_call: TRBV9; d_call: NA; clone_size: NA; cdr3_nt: TGTGCCAGCAGCGTAGGAGGGAATAGCAATCAGCCCCAGCATTTT; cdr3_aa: CASSVGGNSNQPQHF
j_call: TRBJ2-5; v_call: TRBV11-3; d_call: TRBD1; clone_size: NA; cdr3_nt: TGTGCCAGCAGGCCAGGGACATGGGACAGTACCGAGACCCAGTACTTC; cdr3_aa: CASRPGTWDSTETQYF
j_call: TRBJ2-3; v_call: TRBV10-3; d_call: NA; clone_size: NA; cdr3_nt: TGTGCCATCAGTGAAGGAGAGGGGCGGGGAGATACGCAGTATTTT; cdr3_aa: CAISEGEGRGDTQYF
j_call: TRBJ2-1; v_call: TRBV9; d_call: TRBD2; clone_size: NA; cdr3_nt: TGTGCCAGCAGCGCGGCTAGCGGGAGGGCCAGCGAGCAGTTCTTC; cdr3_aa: CASSAASGRASEQFF
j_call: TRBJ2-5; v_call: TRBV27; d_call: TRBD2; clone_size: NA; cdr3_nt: TGTGCCAGCAGTGGGACTAGCGGGAGGGGCGAGACCCAGTACTTC; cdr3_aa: CASSGTSGRGETQYF
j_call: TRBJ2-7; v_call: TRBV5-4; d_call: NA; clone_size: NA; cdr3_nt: TGTGCCAGCAGCCTTGGCTGGGACAACTCCTACGAGCAGTACTTC; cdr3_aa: CASSLGWDNSYEQYF
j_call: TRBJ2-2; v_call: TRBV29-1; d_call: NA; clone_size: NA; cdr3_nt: TGCAGCGTTGGGCTGAACACCGGGGAGCTGTTTTTT; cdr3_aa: CSVGLNTGELFF
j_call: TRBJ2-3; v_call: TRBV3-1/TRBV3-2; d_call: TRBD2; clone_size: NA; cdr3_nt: TGTGCCAGCAGCCCCCGAGCGGGACTTAGCACAGATACGCAGTATTTT; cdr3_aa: CASSPRAGLSTDTQYF
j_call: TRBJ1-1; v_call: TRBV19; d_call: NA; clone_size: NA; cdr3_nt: TGTGCCAGTAGAAATGGGGGGCACGCCGTGGTCACTGAAGCTTTCTTT; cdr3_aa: CASRNGGHAVVTEAFF
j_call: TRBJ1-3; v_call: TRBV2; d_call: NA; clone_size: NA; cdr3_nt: TGTGCCAGCAGTGAAGCCCCGGGCTTTTCCGGAAACACCATATATTTT; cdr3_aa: CASSEAPGFSGNTIYF
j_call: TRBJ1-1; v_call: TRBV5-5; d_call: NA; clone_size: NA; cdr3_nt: TGTGCCAGCAGCTTGGTCACAGCGGGAGCTTTCTTT; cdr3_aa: CASSLVTAGAFF
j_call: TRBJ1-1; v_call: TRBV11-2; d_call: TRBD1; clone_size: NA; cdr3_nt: TGTGCCAGCAGCTATACGGGACAGGGGAACACTGAAGCTTTCTTT; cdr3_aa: CASSYTGQGNTEAFF
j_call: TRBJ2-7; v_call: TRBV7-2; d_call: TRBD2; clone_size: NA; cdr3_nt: TGTGCCAGCAGCTCGACTAGCGGGCAGACCGAGCAGTACTTC; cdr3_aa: CASSSTSGQTEQYF
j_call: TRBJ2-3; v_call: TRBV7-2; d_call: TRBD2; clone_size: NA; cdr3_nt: TGTGCCAGCAGCCGCCGACTAGCGGGAGGAAGAGATACGCAGTATTTT; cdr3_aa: CASSRRLAGGRDTQYF
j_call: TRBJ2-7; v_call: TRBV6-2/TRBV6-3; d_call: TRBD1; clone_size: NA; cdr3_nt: TGTGCCAGCAGTCGGGACAGGTTCTACGAGCAGTACTTC; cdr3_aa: CASSRDRFYEQYF
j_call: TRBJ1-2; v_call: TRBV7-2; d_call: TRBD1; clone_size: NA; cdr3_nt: TGTGCCAGCAGCTTGGGACAGGTCTATGGCTACACCTTC; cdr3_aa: CASSLGQVYGYTF
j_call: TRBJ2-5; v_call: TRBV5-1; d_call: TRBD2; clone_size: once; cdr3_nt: TGCGCCAGCAGTACTAGCGGGACCGCTCAAGAGACCCAGTACTTC; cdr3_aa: CASSTSGTAQETQYF
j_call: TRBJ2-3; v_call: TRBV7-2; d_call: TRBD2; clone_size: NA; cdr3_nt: TGTGCCAGCAGCTTAGCCGGGAGGGAAGATACGCAGTATTTT; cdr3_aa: CASSLAGREDTQYF
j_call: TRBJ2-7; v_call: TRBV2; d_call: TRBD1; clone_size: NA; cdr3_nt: TGTGCCAGCAGTGAGACAGGGCACGAGCAGTACTTC; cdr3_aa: CASSETGHEQYF
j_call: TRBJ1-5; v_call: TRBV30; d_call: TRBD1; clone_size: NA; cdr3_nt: TGTGCCTGTCAAAGCGGGACAGTAGTTGGTCAGCCCCAGCATTTT; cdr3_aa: CACQSGTVVGQPQHF
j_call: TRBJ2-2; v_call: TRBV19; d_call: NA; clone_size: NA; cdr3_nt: TGTGCCAGTAGTATACTGGGGGTGAACACCGGGGAGCTGTTTTTT; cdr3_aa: CASSILGVNTGELFF
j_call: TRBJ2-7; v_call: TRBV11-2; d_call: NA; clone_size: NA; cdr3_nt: TGTGCCAGCAGCTTACGGAAGGACGAGCAGTACTTC; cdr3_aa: CASSLRKDEQYF
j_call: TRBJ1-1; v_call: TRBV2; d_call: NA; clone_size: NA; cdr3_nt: TGTGCCAGCAGTTCCAACACTGAAGCTTTCTTT; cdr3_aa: CASSSNTEAFF
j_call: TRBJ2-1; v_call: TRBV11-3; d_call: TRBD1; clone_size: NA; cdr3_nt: TGTGCCAGCAGCTTAGGGCACAGGGGCTATGAGCAGTTCTTC; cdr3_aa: CASSLGHRGYEQFF
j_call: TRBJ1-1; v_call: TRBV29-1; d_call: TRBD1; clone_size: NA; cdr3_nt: TGCAGCGGAGGACAGGGGGCAATGAACACTGAAGCTTTCTTT; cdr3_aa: CSGGQGAMNTEAFF
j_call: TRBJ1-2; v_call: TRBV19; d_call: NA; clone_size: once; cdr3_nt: TGTGCCAGTAGTATTTCCAGGGGAAGTCGTGGCTACACCTTC; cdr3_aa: CASSISRGSRGYTF
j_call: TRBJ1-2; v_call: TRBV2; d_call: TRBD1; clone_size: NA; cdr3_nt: TGTGCCAGCAGTGGTTCGGACAGGGGGACCTACTATGGCTACACCTTC; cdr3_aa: CASSGSDRGTYYGYTF
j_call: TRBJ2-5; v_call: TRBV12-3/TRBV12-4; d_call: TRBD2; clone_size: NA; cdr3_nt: TGTGCCAGCATCGGGACTACAGAAGAGACCCAGTACTTC; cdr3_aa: CASIGTTEETQYF
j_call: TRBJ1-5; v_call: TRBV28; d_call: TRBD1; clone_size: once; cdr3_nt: TGTGCCAGCAGCCCTTTCAGGGGGCCGAGCAATCAGCCCCAGCATTTT; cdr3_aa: CASSPFRGPSNQPQHF
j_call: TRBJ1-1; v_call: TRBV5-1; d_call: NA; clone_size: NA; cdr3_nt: TGCGCCAGCAGCTTGTATGGGGGGAACACTGAAGCTTTCTTT; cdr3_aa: CASSLYGGNTEAFF
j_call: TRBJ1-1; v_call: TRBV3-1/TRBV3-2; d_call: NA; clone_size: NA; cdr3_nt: TGTGCCAGCAGCCTGATCGGGACAAACACTGAAGCTTTCTTT; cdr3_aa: CASSLIGTNTEAFF
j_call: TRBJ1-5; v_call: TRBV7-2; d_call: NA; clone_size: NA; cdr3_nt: TGTGCCAGCAGTCATCTGACCGGGATCAATCAGCCCCAGCATTTT; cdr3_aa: CASSHLTGINQPQHF
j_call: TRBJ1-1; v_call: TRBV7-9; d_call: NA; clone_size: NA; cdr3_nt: TGTGCCAGCAGCCCTATGGAGGGATGGACTGAAGCTTTCTTT; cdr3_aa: CASSPMEGWTEAFF
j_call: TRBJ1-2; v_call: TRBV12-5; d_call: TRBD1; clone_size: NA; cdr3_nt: TGTGCTAGTGGTTTAACAGGGGATTCGGACTATGGCTACACCTTC; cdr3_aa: CASGLTGDSDYGYTF
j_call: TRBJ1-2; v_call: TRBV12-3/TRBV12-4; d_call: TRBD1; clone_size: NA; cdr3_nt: TGTGCCAGCAGTCACAGGGGGGACTATGGCTACACCTTC; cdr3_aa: CASSHRGDYGYTF